Following are 26 T cell receptor beta chains from one sample sequenced in a study of blood T cells in healthy people across ages. Next came a second PCR, run for roughly 6 to 11 cycles, which used a sample-barcoded 5' primer along with a J-beta primer mix. TCRdb processed the 5' RACE reads anew with MiXCR; each CDR3 protein has one entry. The sample has fewer than 600,000 distinct CDR3 sequences, roughly a quarter seen once. In addition, the sample was reused for a study of T cells of mothers and their children.

The sample taken for sequencing was blood. These receptor sequences come from a boy aged 2-9 years in good health.

The rearrangement links TRBV5-1 to TRBJ2-5, with D perhaps matching TRBD2 (7 bases). V was clipped by 2 bases and J by 4 bases, with 18 bases between them. The length of the CDR3 is 16 residues. Germline V lookup: CDR1 SGHRS, CDR2 YFSETQ. The CDR3 loop reads CASSFLRGGPGETQYF. DNA of the CDR3: TGCGCCAGCAGCTTCCTGAGGGGGGGCCCTGGAGAGACCCAGTACTTC.

There are a few counts of this clonotype. The gene calls are TRBV5-1 and TRBJ2-5; TRBD2 is a possible D gene (5 bases). The ends were cut back, 0 bases at V and 5 bases at J, with 14 bases in the middle. The germline gives CDR1 SGHRS, CDR2 YFSETQ. This CDR3 has 15 residues. In DNA form, the CDR3 reads TGCGCCAGCAGCTTGGATCCGGTCGAGCGGGAGACCCAGTACTTC. It yields the protein CASSLDPVERETQYF.

The V call is TRBV20-1, the J call TRBJ2-3, with 16 bases that match TRBD2. Germline assignment: CDR1 DFQATT and CDR2 SNEGSKA (reference sequence). This CDR3 is built from 16 residues. Trimming at V came to 5 bases and at J to 2 bases, leaving 4 bases not matched to a gene. CDR3 nucleotide sequence: TGCAGTGCTGGGACTAGCGGGAGGGCTAACACAGATACGCAGTATTTT. Translation gives CSAGTSGRANTDTQYF.

A single count supports this clonotype. The V gene is TRBV6-6, the J gene TRBJ1-5; 8 bases align to TRBD1. V trimming: 1 base; J trimming: 4 bases; junction bases outside the gene matches: 3. Germline CDR1 is MNHNY and CDR2 is SVGAGI (reference sequence). The CDR3 loop spans 15 amino acids. The CDR3 loop reads CASSYLTGDNQPQHF. The DNA for the CDR3 is TGTGCCAGCAGTTACTTGACAGGGGATAATCAGCCCCAGCATTTT.

This clonotype has only a few counts. CDR3 amino acids: CASSPISSRGSVKQFF. CDR3 DNA sequence: TGTGCCAGCAGCCCAATTAGCAGCCGGGGGTCAGTAAAGCAGTTCTTC. The chain combines TRBV7-7 with TRBJ2-1; D perhaps matches TRBD2 (6 bases). V gave up 5 bases and J gave up 11 bases, with 25 bases separating them. The germline V gene encodes CDR1 SSHAT and CDR2 FNYEAQ (reference sequence). This CDR3 is 16 amino acids long.

The V call is TRBV29-1, the J call TRBJ1-2, with D uncertain. Germline-derived CDR1 and CDR2 are SQVTM and ANQGSEA. V lost 6 bases to trimming and J lost 14 bases, with 10 bases between them. The length of the CDR3 is 8 residues. In nucleotides, the CDR3 is TGCAGCGTCCCCGGTGGAACCTTC. Its translation: CSVPGGTF.

J is TRBJ2-1 and V is TRBV27; D is ambiguous. The CDR3 spans 17 residues. The germline V and J ends were trimmed by 0 bases and 0 bases, with 12 bases remaining between them. Looked up from germline, CDR1 is MNHEY and CDR2 is SMNVEV (reference sequence). Here the CDR3 DNA reads TGTGCCAGCAGTTTATCAGTAGCCGATAGCTCCTACAATGAGCAGTTCTTC. Translating it yields CASSLSVADSSYNEQFF.

This clonotype was counted only a few times. The rearrangement uses TRBV29-1 and TRBJ1-2; TRBD1 agrees at 7 bases. V was pared by 6 bases and J by 0 bases, with 7 bases of the junction left unmatched. Germline V CDR1 and CDR2: SQVTM, ANQGSEA. The length of the CDR3 is 14 residues. As DNA, the CDR3 is TGCAGCGTGGGGGGACAGCCCGCTAACTATGGCTACACCTTC. Translating gives CSVGGQPANYGYTF.

The rearrangement links TRBV12-3 or TRBV12-4 to TRBJ2-6; D is tentatively TRBD1 or TRBD2 (6 bases each). The CDR3 runs 16 residues. V lost 3 bases and J lost 3, with 12 bases in between. CDR3 bases: TGTGCCAGCAGTTTCAGGGGAGGAGGTGGGGCCAACGTCCTGACTTTC. It translates to CASSFRGGGGANVLTF.

This chain links TRBV12-5 with TRBJ1-2; 7 bases fit TRBD1. Germline CDR1 reads LGHNT; CDR2 reads FRNRAP. After removal of 6 bases from V and 5 bases from J, the junction contained 12 bases not matched to a gene. The CDR3 extends over 15 amino acids. As DNA, the CDR3 is TGTGCTAGTGGACGACAGGGTTACGGGAGGTATGGCTACACCTTC. Translation: CASGRQGYGRYGYTF.

This clonotype was detected only a few times. The rearrangement links TRBV12-3 or TRBV12-4 to TRBJ2-7; D remains ambiguous. The CDR3 has 14 residues. Trimming cost V 6 bases and J 0 bases, with 12 bases left between them. The CDR3 spells CASRADTASYEQYF. The CDR3 nucleotides are TGTGCCAGCAGAGCAGACACAGCCTCCTACGAGCAGTACTTC.

This clonotype was counted only a few times. The chain carries TRBV12-3 or TRBV12-4 and TRBJ2-2, with TRBD1 matching over 7 bases. The CDR3 contains 14 residues. Unmatched junction bases numbered 6, after V lost 6 bases and J lost 5 bases. CDR3 sequence reads: CASRQKTGTGELFF. The DNA of the CDR3 is TGTGCCAGCAGACAGAAGACAGGGACCGGGGAGCTGTTTTTT.

The chain has TRBV11-2 and TRBJ2-5, with 9 bases fitting TRBD1. This CDR3 spans 14 amino acids. The junction had 6 bases not matched to a gene; V was cut back by 5 bases and J by 5 bases. Germline V lookup: CDR1 SGHAT, CDR2 FQNNGV. The CDR3 protein is CASSPGTGWETQYF. CDR3 DNA: TGTGCCAGCAGCCCGGGGACAGGGTGGGAGACCCAGTACTTC.

The rearrangement joins TRBV30 to TRBJ2-4; 10 bases map to TRBD1. CDR1 and CDR2 (germline): GTSNPN, SVGIG (reference sequence). J lost 2 bases, V lost 4 bases, and 2 bases had no gene match. The CDR3 sequence is 14 residues long. The DNA of the CDR3 is TGTGCCTGGAAGGACAGGGGGTCCAAAAACATTCAGTACTTC. It encodes CAWKDRGSKNIQYF.

This clonotype was counted a few times. The chain has TRBV2 and TRBJ1-1; maybe TRBD1 (6 bases). V was cut by 4 bases and J by 1 base, with 13 bases left in between. The length of the CDR3 is 15 residues. Germline values: CDR1 SNHLY, CDR2 FYNNEI. The CDR3 is CASSGSARGNTEAFF. CDR3 DNA sequence: TGTGCCAGCAGTGGATCGGCCAGGGGGAACACTGAAGCTTTCTTT.

V and J are TRBV20-1 and TRBJ2-2; tentatively, D is TRBD2 (5 bases). V dropped 2 bases and J dropped 3 bases, with 7 bases sitting between them. The CDR3 loop spans 13 amino acids. The germline V gene has CDR1 DFQATT and CDR2 SNEGSKA (reference sequence). CDR3 nucleotide sequence: TGCAGTGCTAGATGGACTGACACCGGGGAGCTGTTTTTT. Protein sequence: CSARWTDTGELFF.

The J gene is TRBJ2-5, the V gene TRBV29-1; TRBD1 matches 7 bases. The end of the DNA fits TRBJ2-7 better, so the J call may be wrong. Germline V gene lookup returns CDR1 SQVTM and CDR2 ANQGSEA. There are 12 residues in the CDR3. This CDR3 is CSDGDSSYEQYF. CDR3 in DNA: TGCAGCGATGGGGACAGCTCCTACGAGCAGTACTTC.

This clonotype was detected a few times. The V call is TRBV10-3, the J call TRBJ2-5, with 7 bases aligning to TRBD1. CDR3 length equals 13 residues. V lost 8 bases to trimming and J lost 1 base; unmatched junction nucleotides: 4. Germline values: CDR1 ENHRY, CDR2 SYGVKD. Written as DNA, the CDR3 is TGTGCCATCTCCGGGACAGTCCAAGAGACCCAGTACTTC. Its protein product is CAISGTVQETQYF.

This clonotype was seen only a few times. The chain couples TRBV6-1 to TRBJ1-1, with 7 bases matching TRBD1. V was pared by 5 bases and J by 4 bases, with 1 base of the junction left unmatched. Per germline, CDR1 MNHNS and CDR2 SASEGT. There are 12 residues in the CDR3. CDR3 DNA sequence: TGTGCCAGCAGTCAGGGGGTCACTGAAGCTTTCTTT. Protein sequence: CASSQGVTEAFF.

The V call is TRBV10-3, the J call TRBJ2-5; 9 bases agree with TRBD1. This CDR3 is 15 amino acids long. The V and J ends lost 4 bases and 3 bases, in that order; junction bases with no gene match: 6. Germline V gene sequence: CDR1 ENHRY, CDR2 SYGVKD. This CDR3 is CAISVHRGLKETQYF. Here the CDR3 DNA reads TGTGCCATCAGTGTACACAGGGGGCTGAAAGAGACCCAGTACTTC.

This clonotype was seen more than once but under ten times. This chain joins TRBV18 and TRBJ1-3; 8 bases are shared with TRBD1. Germline CDR1 is KGHSH and CDR2 is LQKENI. This CDR3 is built from 16 residues. Trimming took 3 bases from V and 1 from J; bases not matched to a gene: 5. The CDR3 here is CASSPLRGLSGNTIYF. CDR3 coding DNA: TGTGCCAGCTCACCGCTCAGGGGGCTGTCTGGAAACACCATATATTTT.

The CDR3 loop reads CASSPTGELEAFF. CDR3 bases: TGTGCCAGCTCGCCCACAGGGGAGCTTGAAGCTTTCTTT. V is TRBV18 and J is TRBJ1-1; 7 bases fit TRBD1. Germline V CDR1 and CDR2: KGHSH, LQKENI. This CDR3 is 13 amino acids long. V was clipped by 6 bases and J by 7 bases; unmatched bases: 8. Full variable domain (missing parts from reference TRBV18 and TRBJ1-1): NAGVMQNPRHLVRRRGQEARLRCSPMKGHSHVYWYRQLPEEGLKFMVYLQKENIIDESGMPKERFSAEFPKEGPSILRIQQVVRGDSAAYFCASSPTGELEAFFGQGTRLTVV.

This clonotype was recorded a few times. The chain recombines TRBV10-3 with TRBJ2-3; 14 bases are shared with TRBD2. This CDR3 has 17 residues. Losses at the gene ends were 5 bases for V and 5 bases for J; bases not matched to a gene: 9. Looked up from germline, CDR1 is ENHRY and CDR2 is SYGVKD. The CDR3 reads CAISRLAGGRGRDTQYF. CDR3 coding DNA: TGTGCCATCAGTAGACTAGCGGGGGGGCGAGGGAGAGATACGCAGTATTTT.

The V call is TRBV4-3, the J call TRBJ2-5; D unclear. V was pared by 1 base and J by 5 bases, with 11 bases between. This CDR3 is built from 14 residues. Germline assignment: CDR1 LGHNA and CDR2 YSLEER. The CDR3, as DNA: TGCGCCAGCAGCCAAGCCTGGACGGTGGAGACCCAGTACTTC. Translating gives CASSQAWTVETQYF.

This clonotype was detected only a few times. The chain couples TRBV27 to TRBJ2-5; 10 nucleotides agree with TRBD1. The J call may be in error: the DNA end matches TRBJ2-1 better. The germline CDR1 and CDR2 sequences are MNHEY and SMNVEV (reference sequence). CDR3 length: 14 residues. CDR3 amino acids: CASSLRDRGNEQFF. The CDR3 DNA reads TGTGCCAGCAGTCTCCGGGACAGGGGTAATGAGCAGTTCTTC.

The chain has TRBV15 and TRBJ1-4, with 8 bases matching TRBD1. The V gene end was trimmed by 1 base and the J gene end by 8 bases; junction bases not matched to a gene: 3. CDR3 length: 14 residues. Germline lookup yields CDR1 LNHNV and CDR2 YYDKDF (reference sequence). The CDR3 here is CATSRVGQGEKLFF. The CDR3 DNA reads as TGTGCCACCAGCAGAGTTGGACAGGGCGAAAAACTGTTTTTT.